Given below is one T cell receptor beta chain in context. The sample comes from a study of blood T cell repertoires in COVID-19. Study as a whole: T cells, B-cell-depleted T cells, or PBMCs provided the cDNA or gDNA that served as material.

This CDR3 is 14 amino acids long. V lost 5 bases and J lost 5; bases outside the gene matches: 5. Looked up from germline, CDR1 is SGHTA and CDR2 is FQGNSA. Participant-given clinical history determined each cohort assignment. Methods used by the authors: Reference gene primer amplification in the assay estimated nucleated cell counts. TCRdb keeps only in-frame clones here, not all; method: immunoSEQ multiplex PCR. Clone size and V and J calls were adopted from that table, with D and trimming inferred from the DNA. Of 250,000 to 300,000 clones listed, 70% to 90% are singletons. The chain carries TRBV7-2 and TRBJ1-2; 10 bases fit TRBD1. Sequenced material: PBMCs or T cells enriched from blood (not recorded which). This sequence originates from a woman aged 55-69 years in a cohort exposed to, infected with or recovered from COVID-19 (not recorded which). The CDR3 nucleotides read TGTGCCAGCAGCCCGGGACAGGGGAAATATGGCTACACCTTC. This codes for CASSPGQGKYGYTF.